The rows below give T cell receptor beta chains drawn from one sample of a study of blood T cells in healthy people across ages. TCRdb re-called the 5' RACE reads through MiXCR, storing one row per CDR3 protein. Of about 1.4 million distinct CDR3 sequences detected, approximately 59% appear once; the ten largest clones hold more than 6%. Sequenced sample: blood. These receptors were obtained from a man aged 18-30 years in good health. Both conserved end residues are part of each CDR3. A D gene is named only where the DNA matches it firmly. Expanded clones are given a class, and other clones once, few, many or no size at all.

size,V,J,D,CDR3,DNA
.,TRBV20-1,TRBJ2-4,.,CSAQRKGLEQYF,TGCAGTGCCCAGAGGAAGGGCTTAGAACAGTACTTC
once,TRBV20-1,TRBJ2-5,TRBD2,CSALREGVGETQYF,TGCAGTGCTCTCCGGGAGGGAGTAGGGGAGACCCAGTACTTC
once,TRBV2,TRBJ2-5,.,CAGSELLWSGVGETQYF,TGTGCCGGCAGTGAACTCTTATGGTCAGGGGTTGGGGAGACCCAGTACTTC
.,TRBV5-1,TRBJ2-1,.,CASSPEIGVDEQFF,TGCGCCAGCAGCCCGGAAATAGGGGTAGATGAGCAGTTCTTC
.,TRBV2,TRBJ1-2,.,CASSKQTNYGYTF,TGTGCCAGCAGTAAACAGACTAACTATGGCTACACCTTC
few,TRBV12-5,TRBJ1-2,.,CASGLVARKSYGYTF,TGTGCTAGTGGTTTGGTGGCCCGAAAAAGCTATGGCTACACCTTC
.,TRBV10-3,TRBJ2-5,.,CAISESGLGLLGTQYF,TGTGCCATCAGTGAGTCAGGATTGGGGCTCCTAGGGACCCAGTACTTC
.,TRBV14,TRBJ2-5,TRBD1,CASSPWTGRETQYF,TGTGCCAGCAGCCCGTGGACAGGGCGGGAGACCCAGTACTTC
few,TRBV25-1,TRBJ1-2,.,CASSEPGRPSGYTF,TGTGCCAGCAGTGAACCGGGCAGGCCCTCCGGCTACACCTTC
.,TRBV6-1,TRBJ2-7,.,CASSIALTYEQYF,TGTGCCAGCTCCATAGCTCTGACCTACGAGCAGTACTTC
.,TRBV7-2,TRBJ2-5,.,CASSRTGAGQETQYF,TGTGCCAGCAGCAGAACTGGGGCGGGACAAGAGACCCAGTACTTC
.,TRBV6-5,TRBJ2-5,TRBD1,CASSYATGGVIETQYF,TGTGCCAGCAGTTACGCGACAGGGGGGGTCATAGAGACCCAGTACTTC
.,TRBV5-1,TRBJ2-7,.,CASSSYSDIYEQYF,TGCGCCAGCAGCTCATATTCGGACATTTACGAGCAGTACTTC
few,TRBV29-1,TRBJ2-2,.,CSVVEMNTGELFF,TGCAGCGTTGTTGAGATGAACACCGGGGAGCTGTTTTTT
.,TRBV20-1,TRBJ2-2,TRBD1,CSATRQGLNTGELFF,TGCAGTGCCACACGACAGGGCCTGAACACCGGGGAGCTGTTTTTT
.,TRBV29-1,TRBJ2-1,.,CSGPTGNEQFF,TGCAGCGGTCCGACAGGCAATGAGCAGTTCTTC
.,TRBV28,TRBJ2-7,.,CASSGVEVGTSYEQYF,TGTGCCAGCAGTGGGGTGGAGGTGGGCACTTCCTACGAGCAGTACTTC
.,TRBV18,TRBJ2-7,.,CASSPPGSYYEQYF,TGTGCCAGCTCACCACCTGGCAGCTACTACGAGCAGTACTTC
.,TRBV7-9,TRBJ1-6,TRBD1,CASSRIQGAQSPLHF,TGTGCCAGCAGCCGAATACAGGGGGCACAATCACCCCTCCACTTT
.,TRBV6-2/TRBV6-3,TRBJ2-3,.,CASSGARLDTQYF,TGTGCCAGCAGTGGAGCGCGATTGGATACGCAGTATTTT
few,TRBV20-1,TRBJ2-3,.,CSARASTGTDTQYF,TGCAGTGCTAGAGCTAGTACGGGCACAGATACGCAGTATTTT
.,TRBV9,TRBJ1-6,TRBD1,CASGGDRGNSPLHF,TGTGCCAGCGGGGGGGACAGAGGAAATTCACCCCTCCACTTT
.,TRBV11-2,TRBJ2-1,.,CASSLTLYNEQFF,TGTGCCAGCAGCCTGACACTTTACAATGAGCAGTTCTTC
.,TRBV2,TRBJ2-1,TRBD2,CASSEGLAALNEQFF,TGTGCCAGCAGTGAAGGGCTAGCGGCACTCAATGAGCAGTTCTTC
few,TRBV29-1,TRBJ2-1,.,CSVEGDRPEQFF,TGCAGCGTTGAAGGCGACAGACCCGAGCAGTTCTTC